The rows below give T cell receptor beta chains drawn from one sample of a study of T cell repertoires in cytomegalovirus infection. TCRdb processed the reads anew with MiXCR; each CDR3 protein has one entry. The table lists approximately 1,000,000 distinct CDR3 sequences, 30% to 40% of them singletons. These receptors are not linked to any known antigen. The sequencing used cultured CD8+ T cells from PBMCs, collected from culture after CMV antigen stimulation. These receptors were collected from a human donor in good health (CMV status not recorded). Some clones in this sample may be carry-over from other donors' samples. The CDR3 runs from the conserved cysteine through the conserved F or W. The D gene is left open where the match is weak. Size tells how often a clone was seen (once, few, many) or the class of an expanded clone, and some rows leave it out.

J: TRBJ2-5
D: NA
V: TRBV7-6
size: few
CDR3: CASSPDTQETQYF
DNA: TGTGCCAGCAGCCCCGACACCCAAGAGACCCAGTACTTC

J: TRBJ2-5
D: TRBD2
V: TRBV12-3/TRBV12-4
size: NA
CDR3: CASSSPRGGQETQYF
DNA: TGTGCCAGCAGTTCCCCCCGGGGGGGCCAAGAGACCCAGTACTTC

J: TRBJ2-5
D: NA
V: TRBV28
size: NA
CDR3: CASSFRGAVTQYF
DNA: TGTGCCAGCAGTTTCCGTGGGGCGGTGACCCAGTACTTC

J: TRBJ2-4
D: NA
V: TRBV7-6
size: few
CDR3: CASSSTPSGAKNIQYF
DNA: TGTGCCAGCAGCTCCACCCCCAGTGGCGCCAAAAACATTCAGTACTTC

J: TRBJ2-2
D: NA
V: TRBV28
size: NA
CDR3: CASTGRSIGELFF
DNA: TGTGCCAGCACAGGACGTAGCATCGGGGAGCTGTTTTTT

J: TRBJ1-1
D: TRBD1
V: TRBV2
size: NA
CDR3: CASSGQTGDANTEAFF
DNA: TGTGCCAGCAGTGGACAAACAGGGGACGCGAACACTGAAGCTTTCTTT

J: TRBJ2-1
D: TRBD2
V: TRBV6-5
size: NA
CDR3: CASSYSAGGSYNEQFF
DNA: TGTGCCAGCAGTTACTCGGCGGGGGGGTCCTACAATGAGCAGTTCTTC

J: TRBJ2-1
D: NA
V: TRBV14
size: few
CDR3: CASSKTLGGSYNEQFF
DNA: TGTGCCAGCAGCAAAACTTTGGGGGGCAGTTACAATGAGCAGTTCTTC

J: TRBJ2-1
D: TRBD2
V: TRBV6-2/TRBV6-3
size: NA
CDR3: CASSTPYSEAGYYNEQFF
DNA: TGTGCCAGCAGTACGCCCTATTCGGAAGCGGGGTACTACAATGAGCAGTTCTTC

J: TRBJ2-5
D: TRBD1
V: TRBV6-2/TRBV6-3
size: NA
CDR3: CASSYGTGPDNGETQYF
DNA: TGTGCCAGCAGTTACGGGACAGGGCCAGATAATGGGGAGACCCAGTACTTC

J: TRBJ2-5
D: TRBD1
V: TRBV7-6
size: NA
CDR3: CASSLGNRGQETQYF
DNA: TGTGCCAGCAGCTTAGGGAACAGGGGACAAGAGACCCAGTACTTC

J: TRBJ2-1
D: NA
V: TRBV13
size: NA
CDR3: CASSPGRGREQFF
DNA: TGTGCCAGCAGCCCCGGCCGGGGCCGTGAGCAGTTCTTC

J: TRBJ2-7
D: NA
V: TRBV20-1
size: NA
CDR3: CSAREWQGDSYEQYF
DNA: TGCAGTGCTAGAGAATGGCAGGGCGACTCCTACGAGCAGTACTTC

J: TRBJ2-2
D: TRBD2
V: TRBV7-8
size: NA
CDR3: CASGTSGGKTSGELFF
DNA: TGTGCCAGCGGGACTAGCGGGGGCAAAACGTCCGGGGAGCTGTTTTTT

J: TRBJ2-1
D: NA
V: TRBV25-1
size: NA
CDR3: CASSVTGYGAYIEQFF
DNA: TGTGCCAGCAGTGTAACCGGGTATGGGGCCTACATTGAGCAGTTCTTC

J: TRBJ2-4
D: NA
V: TRBV2
size: NA
CDR3: CAIAQGAKNIQYF
DNA: TGTGCCATAGCCCAGGGTGCCAAAAACATTCAGTACTTC

J: TRBJ1-1
D: NA
V: TRBV6-5
size: NA
CDR3: CASSYLAENTEAFF
DNA: TGTGCCAGCAGTTACTTGGCAGAGAACACTGAAGCTTTCTTT

J: TRBJ1-1
D: NA
V: TRBV19
size: NA
CDR3: CASLAAGGLITEAFF
DNA: TGTGCCAGTCTCGCCGCGGGGGGGCTGATCACTGAAGCTTTCTTT

J: TRBJ1-5
D: NA
V: TRBV6-2/TRBV6-3
size: NA
CDR3: CATDPATNQPQHF
DNA: TGTGCCACCGATCCAGCTACTAATCAGCCCCAGCATTTT

J: TRBJ1-5
D: NA
V: TRBV13
size: NA
CDR3: CASSSTAEGPQHF
DNA: TGTGCCAGCAGCTCTACCGCCGAGGGGCCCCAGCATTTT

J: TRBJ1-1
D: TRBD1
V: TRBV12-3/TRBV12-4
size: NA
CDR3: CASSSPGQARGDTEAFF
DNA: TGTGCCAGCAGCTCCCCGGGACAGGCCCGAGGAGACACTGAAGCTTTCTTT

J: TRBJ2-1
D: NA
V: TRBV7-8
size: many
CDR3: CASKEGASYNEQFF
DNA: TGTGCCAGCAAGGAGGGGGCCTCCTACAATGAGCAGTTCTTC

J: TRBJ2-1
D: NA
V: TRBV7-9
size: NA
CDR3: CASSSPRESLFNEQFF
DNA: TGTGCCAGCAGCTCGCCGAGGGAAAGCTTATTCAATGAGCAGTTCTTC

J: TRBJ2-1
D: TRBD2
V: TRBV2
size: once
CDR3: CASSEAERGVFNEQFF
DNA: TGTGCCAGCAGTGAAGCGGAGCGGGGGGTTTTCAATGAGCAGTTCTTC

J: TRBJ2-2
D: NA
V: TRBV5-1
size: NA
CDR3: CASSSQPGAGGELFF
DNA: TGCGCCAGCAGCTCCCAACCAGGGGCAGGCGGGGAGCTGTTTTTT

J: TRBJ1-1
D: NA
V: TRBV9
size: NA
CDR3: CASSVTEGSSEAFF
DNA: TGTGCCAGCAGCGTCACAGAGGGTAGTAGTGAAGCTTTCTTT

J: TRBJ1-1
D: NA
V: TRBV12-3/TRBV12-4
size: few
CDR3: CASRITGTIHVGEAFF
DNA: TGTGCCAGCAGGATTACAGGGACTATTCACGTTGGTGAAGCTTTCTTT

J: TRBJ1-2
D: NA
V: TRBV10-3
size: few
CDR3: CAIRTDGDYGYTF
DNA: TGTGCCATCAGGACTGACGGTGACTATGGCTACACCTTC

J: TRBJ1-3
D: TRBD1
V: TRBV15
size: NA
CDR3: CATEGGTGTGNTIYF
DNA: TGTGCCACAGAAGGGGGGACAGGGACTGGAAACACCATATATTTT

J: TRBJ2-3
D: NA
V: TRBV12-3/TRBV12-4
size: few
CDR3: CASSSTGIDTQYF
DNA: TGTGCCAGCAGTTCCACAGGGATAGATACGCAGTATTTT

J: TRBJ1-1
D: NA
V: TRBV19
size: few
CDR3: CASTLQGNTEAFF
DNA: TGTGCCAGTACCTTACAGGGGAACACTGAAGCTTTCTTT

J: TRBJ2-3
D: NA
V: TRBV24-1
size: few
CDR3: CATSQDQFTQYF
DNA: TGTGCCACCAGTCAAGACCAGTTTACGCAGTATTTT

J: TRBJ2-6
D: NA
V: TRBV29-1
size: NA
CDR3: CSVGGAGANVLTF
DNA: TGCAGCGTTGGAGGGGCCGGGGCCAACGTCCTGACTTTC

J: TRBJ1-1
D: NA
V: TRBV7-9
size: many
CDR3: CASSLHMGESSLAFF
DNA: TGTGCCAGCAGCTTACATATGGGGGAGAGTTCGTTGGCTTTCTTT

J: TRBJ1-6
D: NA
V: TRBV7-4
size: NA
CDR3: CASSSGLTRDSSLHF
DNA: TGTGCCAGCAGCTCGGGCCTCACTAGGGATTCATCCCTCCACTTT

J: TRBJ1-6
D: NA
V: TRBV12-3/TRBV12-4
size: many
CDR3: CASSFLLSMEDNSPLHF
DNA: TGTGCCAGCAGTTTTCTCCTGAGTATGGAAGATAATTCACCCCTCCACTTT

J: TRBJ1-3
D: NA
V: TRBV7-6
size: NA
CDR3: CASSSDMSGNTIYF
DNA: TGTGCCAGCAGTTCCGACATGTCTGGAAACACCATATATTTT

J: TRBJ1-5
D: NA
V: TRBV19
size: NA
CDR3: CASTPGEARSNQPQHF
DNA: TGTGCCAGCACCCCTGGAGAAGCGAGGAGCAATCAGCCCCAGCATTTT

J: TRBJ1-1
D: NA
V: TRBV27
size: NA
CDR3: CASSLSRAGNTEAFF
DNA: TGTGCCAGCAGTTTATCGAGGGCGGGAAACACTGAAGCTTTCTTT

J: TRBJ2-1
D: TRBD1
V: TRBV4-1
size: few
CDR3: CASSQGLGTGDNEQFF
DNA: TGCGCCAGCAGCCAAGGCCTCGGGACAGGGGATAATGAGCAGTTCTTC

J: TRBJ1-1
D: NA
V: TRBV6-5
size: NA
CDR3: CASSYSSGKGEAFF
DNA: TGTGCCAGCAGTTACTCTTCAGGTAAAGGTGAAGCTTTCTTT

J: TRBJ2-2
D: TRBD1
V: TRBV7-8
size: many
CDR3: CASSLGGDRGPESSTGELFF
DNA: TGTGCCAGCAGCTTAGGTGGGGACAGGGGGCCAGAAAGTAGCACCGGGGAGCTGTTTTTT

J: TRBJ2-7
D: TRBD1
V: TRBV20-1
size: NA
CDR3: CSASGQGAWEQYF
DNA: TGCAGTGCTAGTGGTCAGGGGGCGTGGGAGCAGTACTTC

J: TRBJ2-7
D: TRBD1
V: TRBV6-5
size: NA
CDR3: CASSYGTGGLFEQYF
DNA: TGTGCCAGCAGTTACGGGACAGGGGGGCTATTCGAGCAGTACTTC

J: TRBJ1-5
D: NA
V: TRBV7-8
size: few
CDR3: CASSLAAFGGQPQHF
DNA: TGTGCCAGCAGCTTAGCTGCATTCGGTGGTCAGCCCCAGCATTTT

J: TRBJ2-7
D: TRBD1
V: TRBV7-8
size: few
CDR3: CASSPDRAGHEQYF
DNA: TGTGCCAGCAGCCCGGACAGGGCTGGCCACGAGCAGTACTTC

J: TRBJ1-1
D: TRBD1
V: TRBV2
size: few
CDR3: CASKDRGIFDTEAFF
DNA: TGTGCCAGCAAGGACAGGGGGATATTTGACACTGAAGCTTTCTTT

J: TRBJ2-7
D: TRBD1
V: TRBV12-3/TRBV12-4
size: NA
CDR3: CASSVTGVEQYF
DNA: TGTGCCAGCAGCGTAACAGGGGTCGAGCAGTACTTC

J: TRBJ2-5
D: NA
V: TRBV29-1
size: NA
CDR3: CSVEDLRQPRETQYF
DNA: TGCAGCGTTGAAGATCTTCGCCAGCCCCGAGAGACCCAGTACTTC

J: TRBJ1-4
D: NA
V: TRBV12-3/TRBV12-4
size: few
CDR3: CASSLAGAGEKLFF
DNA: TGTGCCAGCAGTTTAGCGGGGGCAGGCGAAAAACTGTTTTTT

J: TRBJ2-3
D: NA
V: TRBV19
size: NA
CDR3: CVSSIGRTTDTQYF
DNA: TGTGTCAGTAGTATAGGACGGACTACAGATACGCAGTATTTT